This TCR beta chain is from a study of blood T cells in healthy people across ages. Study observations and caveats: It was held that the diversity estimates obtained from one million T cells were underestimates.

The table lists this clonotype with a count of one. Its antigen is unidentified. The germline gene is not matched at one end of the junction; a read error may be the cause. With a J-beta primer mix and a sample-barcoded 5' primer, a second PCR ran roughly 7 to 11 cycles. Each CDR3 protein is one row after TCRdb ran MiXCR on the 5' RACE reads. The table includes about 1.4 million distinct CDR3 sequences, approximately 59% detected once. This CDR3 contains 13 residues. Germline V lookup: CDR1 LNHNV, CDR2 YYDKDF (reference sequence). The clonotype was recovered from a man in his late teens or twenties in good health. The sequencing input was blood. The V and J genes are TRBV15 and TRBJ1-5; D ambiguous. CDR3 nucleotides: TGTGCTACCAGCAGAGATGGGAGTCAGCCCCAGCATTTT. Translation gives CATSRDGSQPQHF.